This T cell receptor beta chain was obtained from a study of siplizumab effects on memory and regulatory T cells. The V gene end was trimmed by 2 bases and the J gene end by 4 bases; junction bases not matched to a gene: 5. There are 15 residues in the CDR3. CDR1 is SGHNT, CDR2 YYREEE, per germline (reference sequence). The data were produced by immunoSEQ multiplex PCR, yet TCRdb's version contains in-frame clones alone and is incomplete. The data show around 100,000 clones, 91% seen once. The gene calls are TRBV5-4 and TRBJ2-5; 10 bases align to TRBD2. The clonotype was recovered from a human donor in good health. Sequenced material: CD4+ T cells sorted from blood. As DNA, the CDR3 is TGTGCCAGCAGCTTAAGCGGGGGGGCCCTAGAGACCCAGTACTTC. It is translated as CASSLSGGALETQYF.